This is a list of T cell receptor beta chains from one sample in a study of blood T cell repertoires in COVID-19. Assay: immunoSEQ multiplex PCR; the TCRdb copy retains only in-frame clones and omits some. Among about 180,000 clones listed, around nine tenths were seen once. The sequenced sample was peripheral blood. These TCRs come from a woman between 65 and 79 years old with COVID-19, enrolled during active disease. CDR3s include the opening cysteine and the closing phenylalanine or tryptophan. A D gene is named only where the DNA matches it firmly. Part of the rows lack a size; the others show once, few, many or a class for expanded clones.

j_call: TRBJ1-1; v_call: TRBV19; d_call: .; clone_size: .; cdr3_nt: TGTGCCAGTAACCTAACAGGGTCGCACACTGAAGCTTTCTTT; cdr3_aa: CASNLTGSHTEAFF
j_call: TRBJ2-7; v_call: TRBV19; d_call: TRBD1; clone_size: .; cdr3_nt: TGTGCCAGTAGGCCGACAGGGGGCTACGAGCAGTACTTC; cdr3_aa: CASRPTGGYEQYF
j_call: TRBJ2-6; v_call: TRBV3-1/TRBV3-2; d_call: .; clone_size: .; cdr3_nt: TGTGCCAGCAGCCAATTTGGCAGGTCTGGGGCCAACGTCCTGACTTTC; cdr3_aa: CASSQFGRSGANVLTF
j_call: TRBJ2-1; v_call: TRBV11-3; d_call: TRBD2; clone_size: .; cdr3_nt: TGTGCCAGCAGCTCCCCCCTGGGGGAGGGTCCCTACAATGAGCAGTTCTTC; cdr3_aa: CASSSPLGEGPYNEQFF
j_call: TRBJ1-2; v_call: TRBV13; d_call: TRBD1; clone_size: .; cdr3_nt: TGTGCCAGCAGCTTAGGACAGGGGGCAATCTATGGCTACACCTTC; cdr3_aa: CASSLGQGAIYGYTF
j_call: TRBJ2-7; v_call: TRBV4-3; d_call: TRBD2; clone_size: once; cdr3_nt: TGCGCCAGCAGCCAAGATAGGACTAGCGGGAGCTACGAGCAGTACTTC; cdr3_aa: CASSQDRTSGSYEQYF
j_call: TRBJ2-5; v_call: TRBV2; d_call: .; clone_size: .; cdr3_nt: TGTGCCAGCAGTGTCGGTACGAAAAAAGAGACCCAGTACTTC; cdr3_aa: CASSVGTKKETQYF
j_call: TRBJ1-1; v_call: TRBV6-1; d_call: .; clone_size: .; cdr3_nt: TGTGCCAGCAGTGAACGAATGGCAACGCAAGCTTTCTTT; cdr3_aa: CASSERMATQAFF
j_call: TRBJ1-5; v_call: TRBV7-8; d_call: TRBD1; clone_size: few; cdr3_nt: TGTGCCAGCAGCGAAACCGGGACAGAAAATCAGCCCCAGCATTTT; cdr3_aa: CASSETGTENQPQHF
j_call: TRBJ2-7; v_call: TRBV7-9; d_call: TRBD1; clone_size: .; cdr3_nt: TGTGCCAGCAGCTTAGGTGGGACAGGGGGATCCTACGAGCAGTACTTC; cdr3_aa: CASSLGGTGGSYEQYF
j_call: TRBJ1-1; v_call: TRBV3-1/TRBV3-2; d_call: .; clone_size: .; cdr3_nt: TGTGCCAGCAGCCAGCAGGGGCTCACTGAAGCTTTCTTT; cdr3_aa: CASSQQGLTEAFF
j_call: TRBJ2-2; v_call: TRBV9; d_call: TRBD2; clone_size: .; cdr3_nt: TGTGCCAGCAGCAAGGGACTAGCGGGAGGGCCGGGCACCGGGGAGCTGTTTTTT; cdr3_aa: CASSKGLAGGPGTGELFF
j_call: TRBJ1-6; v_call: TRBV27; d_call: .; clone_size: few; cdr3_nt: TGTGCCAGCAGTTTGAGATTCGGGAGCTCCTATAATTCACCCCTCCACTTT; cdr3_aa: CASSLRFGSSYNSPLHF
j_call: TRBJ2-7; v_call: TRBV3-1/TRBV3-2; d_call: .; clone_size: .; cdr3_nt: TGTGCCAGCAGCCAAGGAACTTGGAGTCCCTACGAGCAGTACTTC; cdr3_aa: CASSQGTWSPYEQYF
j_call: TRBJ1-1; v_call: TRBV11-3; d_call: TRBD1; clone_size: .; cdr3_nt: TGTGCCAGCAGCTCCATACAGGGGGCGAACACTGAAGCTTTCTTT; cdr3_aa: CASSSIQGANTEAFF
j_call: TRBJ1-2; v_call: TRBV5-4; d_call: .; clone_size: .; cdr3_nt: TGTGCCAGCAGCTTGGACAGGGCCAGCGGCTACACCTTC; cdr3_aa: CASSLDRASGYTF
j_call: TRBJ1-5; v_call: TRBV19; d_call: .; clone_size: .; cdr3_nt: TGTGCCAGTAGTATAGTAGGTGGGGGCCCGCTTCGGAGCGGAAATCAGCCCCAGCATTTT; cdr3_aa: CASSIVGGGPLRSGNQPQHF
j_call: TRBJ1-4; v_call: TRBV12-3/TRBV12-4; d_call: TRBD1; clone_size: .; cdr3_nt: TGTGCCGTTCGACAGGGTGCCAGGGAAAAACTGTTTTTT; cdr3_aa: CAVRQGAREKLFF
j_call: TRBJ2-7; v_call: TRBV6-5; d_call: .; clone_size: .; cdr3_nt: TGTGCCACCCTCGCGCGGAGTTTAAGAGAGCAGTACTTC; cdr3_aa: CATLARSLREQYF
j_call: TRBJ1-1; v_call: TRBV5-1; d_call: .; clone_size: few; cdr3_nt: TGCGCCAGCAGCTTGGACGAGACTGAAGCTTTCTTT; cdr3_aa: CASSLDETEAFF
j_call: TRBJ2-3; v_call: TRBV7-3; d_call: .; clone_size: .; cdr3_nt: TGTGCCAGCAGCTGGTCAGGGAGCACAGATACGCAGTATTTT; cdr3_aa: CASSWSGSTDTQYF
j_call: TRBJ1-6; v_call: TRBV28; d_call: TRBD1; clone_size: .; cdr3_nt: TGTGCCAGCAGTTTTTTCAGGACAGGCTATAATTCACCCCTCCACTTT; cdr3_aa: CASSFFRTGYNSPLHF
j_call: TRBJ2-3; v_call: TRBV19; d_call: TRBD2; clone_size: once; cdr3_nt: TGTGCCAGTAGTATATTCCTAAGCGGGGCCCTTCGGGACACAGATACGCAGTATTTT; cdr3_aa: CASSIFLSGALRDTDTQYF
j_call: TRBJ2-7; v_call: TRBV15; d_call: .; clone_size: .; cdr3_nt: TGTGCCACCAGCAGAGAAGGGGGACCCCCGGGCAAGCAGTACTTC; cdr3_aa: CATSREGGPPGKQYF
j_call: TRBJ1-4; v_call: TRBV12-3/TRBV12-4; d_call: .; clone_size: .; cdr3_nt: TGTGCCAGCAGTTTACGACAGTTTGAAAAACTGTTTTTT; cdr3_aa: CASSLRQFEKLFF
j_call: TRBJ2-7; v_call: TRBV7-2; d_call: .; clone_size: .; cdr3_nt: TGTGCCAGCAGCCCTAGTGCGGGCTCTCAGTGGTGGTACTTC; cdr3_aa: CASSPSAGSQWWYF
j_call: TRBJ2-5; v_call: TRBV6-6; d_call: .; clone_size: .; cdr3_nt: TGTGCCAGCAGTTACTCGACACTGGTAACTCAAGAGACCCAGTACTTC; cdr3_aa: CASSYSTLVTQETQYF
j_call: TRBJ2-5; v_call: TRBV6-5; d_call: TRBD2; clone_size: .; cdr3_nt: TGTGCCAGCAGTTACTCGTTAGCGGGAAGCGGAGAGACCCAGTACTTC; cdr3_aa: CASSYSLAGSGETQYF